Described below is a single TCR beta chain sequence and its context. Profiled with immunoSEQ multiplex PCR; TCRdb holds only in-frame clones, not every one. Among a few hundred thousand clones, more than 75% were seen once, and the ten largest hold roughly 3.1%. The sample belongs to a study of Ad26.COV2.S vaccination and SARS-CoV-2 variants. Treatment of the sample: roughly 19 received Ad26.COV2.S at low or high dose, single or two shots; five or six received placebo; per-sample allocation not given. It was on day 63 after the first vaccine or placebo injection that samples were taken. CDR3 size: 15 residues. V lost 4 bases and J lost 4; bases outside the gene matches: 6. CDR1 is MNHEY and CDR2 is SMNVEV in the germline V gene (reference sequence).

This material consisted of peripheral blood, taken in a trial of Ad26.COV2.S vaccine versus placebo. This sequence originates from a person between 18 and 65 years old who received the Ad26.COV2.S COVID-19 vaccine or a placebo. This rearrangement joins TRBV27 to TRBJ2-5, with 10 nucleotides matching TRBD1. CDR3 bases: TGTGCCAGCAGTTCTTGGACAGGGGGAGTAGAGACCCAGTACTTC. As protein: CASSSWTGGVETQYF.